This entry describes one T cell receptor beta chain. Its matching antigen is unknown. Clones were read by immunoSEQ multiplex PCR, and TCRdb kept only the in-frame ones, dropping some. The sample gives around 120,000 clones, 88% of which show up once; roughly 2.4% is in the top ten. Per the germline V gene, CDR1 is GTSNPN and CDR2 is SVGIG (reference sequence). CDR3 length: 14 residues. With 0 bases removed from V and 5 bases from J, the gap between germline ends came to 13 bases. These data belong to a study of T cell responses to AZD1222 COVID-19 vaccine. Study information: Second doses that came at about 4 or about 12 weeks were put together. Study-wide results and caveats: Per reports, nearly half of all spike-specific TCRs target regions that are unmutated in variants. There were mostly white British donors and more females than males, and clonal diversity was possibly underestimated. At 160-218 and 743-854, vaccine-associated CD4 TCRs were dominant, and they spanned spike.

This receptor was identified in an adult in good health. The sample was peripheral blood, taken on day 0 of AZD1222 vaccination. The genes are TRBV30 and TRBJ2-5; D call uncertain. The CDR3 DNA reads as TGTGCCTGGAGTGTAATCCAGGCTTGGGAGACCCAGTACTTC. Protein: CAWSVIQAWETQYF. The entire variable domain, with the rest obtained from reference TRBV30 and TRBJ2-5, is as follows: SQTIHQWPATLVQPVGSPLSLECTVEGTSNPNLYWYRQAAGRGLQLLFYSVGIGQISSEVPQNLSASRPQDRQFILSSKKLLLSDSGFYLCAWSVIQAWETQYFGPGTRLLVL.